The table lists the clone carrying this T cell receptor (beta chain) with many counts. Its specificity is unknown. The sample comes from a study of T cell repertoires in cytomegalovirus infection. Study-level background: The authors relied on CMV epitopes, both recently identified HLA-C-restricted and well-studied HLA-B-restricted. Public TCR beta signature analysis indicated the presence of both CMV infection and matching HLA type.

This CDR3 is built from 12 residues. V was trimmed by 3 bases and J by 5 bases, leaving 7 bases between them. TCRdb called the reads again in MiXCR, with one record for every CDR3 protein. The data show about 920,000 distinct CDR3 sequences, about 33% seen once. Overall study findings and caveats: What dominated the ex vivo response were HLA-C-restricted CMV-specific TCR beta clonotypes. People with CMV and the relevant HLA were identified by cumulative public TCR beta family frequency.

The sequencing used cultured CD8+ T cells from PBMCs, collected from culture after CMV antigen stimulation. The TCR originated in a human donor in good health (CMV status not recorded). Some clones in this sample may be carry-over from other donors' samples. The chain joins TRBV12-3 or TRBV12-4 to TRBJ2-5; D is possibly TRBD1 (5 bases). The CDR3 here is CASSFKGETQYF. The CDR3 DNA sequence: TGTGCCAGCAGTTTTAAGGGGGAGACCCAGTACTTC.